Below, 24 T cell receptor beta chains from the same sample are listed, as sequenced in a study of identifying expanded T cells in peripheral blood. TCRdb's copy holds only in-frame clones and misses some; the assay was immunoSEQ multiplex PCR. The sample includes approximately 120,000 clones, around four fifths of them seen just once. Specimen: blood. These receptor sequences come from a person aged 18 to 75 in good health.

This sequence joins TRBV18 and TRBJ2-2; no clear D. CDR1 is KGHSH and CDR2 is LQKENI in the germline V gene. V was clipped by 4 bases and J by 2 bases, with 8 bases between them. The length of the CDR3 is 14 residues. CDR3 sequence: CASSLDSNTGELFF. The CDR3 DNA reads TGTGCCAGCTCACTCGACTCAAACACCGGGGAGCTGTTTTTT.

This chain joins TRBV18 and TRBJ1-2; weak D call: TRBD1 (6 bases). The V gene's germline CDR1 is KGHSH and CDR2 LQKENI. V was pared by 3 bases and J by 3 bases, with 14 bases between. This CDR3 has 15 amino acids. For the CDR3, the DNA is TGTGCCAGCTCACCTTCTAGACAGGCCGACTATGGCTACACCTTC. Protein: CASSPSRQADYGYTF. The variable domain in full, completed from reference TRBV18 and TRBJ1-2, reads NAGVMQNPRHLVRRRGQEARLRCSPMKGHSHVYWYRQLPEEGLKFMVYLQKENIIDESGMPKERFSAEFPKEGPSILRIQQVVRGDSAAYFCASSPSRQADYGYTFGSGTRLTVV.

The CDR3 sequence is CSVTKRLTDTQYF. The CDR3, as DNA: TGCAGCGTGACAAAACGGCTCACAGATACGCAGTATTTT. V is TRBV29-1 and J is TRBJ2-3; D is ambiguous. V was shortened by 6 bases and J by 2 bases, with 12 bases between the two germline ends. Germline V gene data show CDR1 as SQVTM and CDR2 as ANQGSEA. This CDR3 is 13 amino acids long.

The chain has TRBV19 and TRBJ1-5, with D unclear. CDR1 is LNHDA, CDR2 SQIVND, per germline (reference sequence). Trimming removed 0 bases from V and 7 bases from J, with 7 bases in between. The CDR3 is 13 residues long. The DNA for the CDR3 is TGTGCCAGTAGTATAGAAGGAAGCCAGCCCCAGCATTTT. Translated, it gives CASSIEGSQPQHF.

The V and J genes are TRBV20-1 and TRBJ2-5; D unclear. The CDR3 runs to 11 residues. CDR1 and CDR2 (germline): DFQATT, SNEGSKA (reference sequence). Trimming left V 6 bases short and J 5 bases short, with 10 bases between. The CDR3 loop reads CSASDRETQYF. CDR3 DNA sequence: TGCAGTGCCTCCGACCGGGAGACCCAGTACTTC.

The chain uses TRBV11-2 and TRBJ1-4; maybe TRBD1 (6 bases). This CDR3 comprises 14 residues. The germline V gene encodes CDR1 SGHAT and CDR2 FQNNGV. Trimming shortened V by 5 bases and J by 8 bases, and 15 bases separated the two germline ends. CDR3 amino acids: CASSARQASEKLFF. DNA of the CDR3: TGTGCCAGCAGCGCAAGACAGGCATCGGAAAAACTGTTTTTT.

This CDR3 reads CACGPPHYGYTF. In DNA, the CDR3 is TGTGCCTGCGGCCCTCCCCACTATGGCTACACCTTC. The rearrangement links TRBV30 to TRBJ1-2; D uncertain. The CDR3 consists of 12 residues. The ends were cut back, 6 bases at V and 3 bases at J, with 11 bases in the middle. From germline, CDR1 is GTSNPN and CDR2 SVGIG (reference sequence).

V and J are TRBV5-8 and TRBJ2-3, with D possibly matching TRBD1 (5 bases). Trimming left V 2 bases short and J 1 base short, with 8 bases between. CDR3 size: 14 residues. Germline CDR1 SGHTS, CDR2 YDEGEE. The CDR3 coding sequence is TGTGCCAGCAGCTTTTTACAGGGCACAGATACGCAGTATTTT. This sequence encodes CASSFLQGTDTQYF.

V gene TRBV7-9 combines with J gene TRBJ2-5; 7 bases fit TRBD2. The CDR3 runs 14 residues. Germline lookup yields CDR1 SEHNR and CDR2 FQNEAQ (reference sequence). Unmatched junction bases numbered 9, after V lost 10 bases and J lost 1 base. In nucleotides, the CDR3 is TGTGCCACGGAAGTGGCGGGGGTCCAAGAGACCCAGTACTTC. It codes for CATEVAGVQETQYF.

The rearrangement links TRBV11-2 to TRBJ1-2; maybe TRBD1 (6 bases). This CDR3 region has 14 residues. V gave up 0 bases and J gave up 6 bases, with 11 bases separating them. From germline, CDR1 is SGHAT and CDR2 FQNNGV. The CDR3: CASSLDRGGDGYTF. The CDR3 DNA reads as TGTGCCAGCAGCTTAGACAGGGGAGGGGATGGCTACACCTTC.

This chain joins TRBV30 and TRBJ1-2; D perhaps matches TRBD1 (5 bases). The V end was cut by 1 base, the J end by 8 bases, with 14 bases between. Per the germline V gene, CDR1 is GTSNPN and CDR2 is SVGIG (reference sequence). The CDR3 spans 13 residues. The CDR3 DNA is TGTGCCTGGAGTGGAACTTCAGGGTTAGGCTACACCTTC. Its translation is CAWSGTSGLGYTF.

The rearrangement links TRBV15 to TRBJ2-4; 9 bases map to TRBD1. There are 16 residues in the CDR3. Trimming took 1 base from V and 7 from J; bases not matched to a gene: 8. Looked up from germline, CDR1 is LNHNV and CDR2 is YYDKDF (reference sequence). CDR3 bases: TGTGCCACCAGCAGAGGTGAACAGGGGGCTGGGAACATTCAGTACTTC. This encodes CATSRGEQGAGNIQYF.

The gene calls are TRBV6-5 and TRBJ1-1; D call uncertain. V gave up 4 bases and J gave up 2 bases, with 14 bases separating them. The CDR3 is 15 residues long. CDR1 and CDR2 (germline): MNHEY, SVGAGI. This chain's CDR3 is CASSSVSRANTEAFF. The CDR3 region has the DNA TGTGCCAGCAGTTCCGTATCCCGGGCCAACACTGAAGCTTTCTTT.

This clone was seen a handful of times. V and J are TRBV2 and TRBJ1-6; a possible D gene is TRBD1 (6 bases). CDR3 length: 13 amino acids. V lost 9 bases to trimming and J lost 7 bases, with 13 bases between them. Germline V gene sequence: CDR1 SNHLY, CDR2 FYNNEI. The CDR3 nucleotides read TGTGCCAGAGAGGACAGCCTAAATTCACCCCTCCACTTT. Translation gives CAREDSLNSPLHF.

This clone is a singleton in its sample. The V gene is TRBV5-4, the J gene TRBJ1-6, with 7 bases fitting TRBD1. The V and J ends lost 0 bases and 9 bases, in that order; junction bases with no gene match: 9. The CDR3 consists of 16 residues. From germline, CDR1 is SGHNT and CDR2 YYREEE (reference sequence). The CDR3: CASSLDLPQGGSPLHF. CDR3 DNA: TGTGCCAGCAGCTTGGACCTGCCGCAGGGGGGTTCACCCCTCCACTTT.

The chain joins TRBV7-3 to TRBJ2-3; tentative D call: TRBD1 (6 bases). V was shortened by 2 bases and J by 6 bases, with 15 bases between the two germline ends. There are 15 residues in the CDR3. Germline-derived CDR1 and CDR2 are SGHTA and FQGTGA. The CDR3 DNA is TGTGCCAGCAGCTTAGGTGGGGGCAGGACCGATACGCAGTATTTT. It specifies CASSLGGGRTDTQYF.

V gene TRBV10-3 combines with J gene TRBJ2-7, with 9 bases lining up with TRBD1. With V trimmed by 3 bases and J by 2 bases, 11 bases remained unmatched. This CDR3 has 17 amino acids. CDR1 is ENHRY and CDR2 is SYGVKD in the germline V gene. The CDR3 sequence: CAISEKPTGGITYEQYF. DNA for the CDR3: TGTGCCATCAGTGAAAAACCCACAGGGGGCATTACCTACGAGCAGTACTTC.

The CDR3 bases are TGTGCCATCAGAGAGAACACTGAAGCTTTCTTT. Translation gives CAIRENTEAFF. This chain uses TRBV10-3 with TRBJ1-1; D unclear. Germline V CDR1 and CDR2: ENHRY, SYGVKD. V lost 6 bases and J lost 1, with 3 bases in between. This CDR3 has 11 residues.

The CDR3 nucleotides are TGCAGCGCCAAAGGCCCAACGGCGGGTGAAAAACTGTTTTTT. Translated, it gives CSAKGPTAGEKLFF. The chain couples TRBV29-1 to TRBJ1-4; D not resolved. CDR1 is SQVTM, CDR2 ANQGSEA, per germline. The CDR3 covers 14 residues. The germline V and J ends were trimmed by 7 bases and 7 bases, with 19 bases remaining between them.

In its sample, this clone was seen a few times. The chain uses TRBV19 and TRBJ1-2; a possible D gene is TRBD1 (5 bases). Germline V gives CDR1 LNHDA, CDR2 SQIVND (reference sequence). The CDR3 has 13 residues. The V end was cut by 3 bases, the J end by 7 bases, with 12 bases between. The CDR3 spells CASSIGGGVGYTF. The CDR3 DNA sequence: TGTGCCAGTAGTATTGGGGGAGGCGTTGGCTACACCTTC.

This chain connects TRBV9 to TRBJ1-2, with D possibly being TRBD1 (5 bases). V lost 4 bases, J lost 3 bases, and 13 bases lay in between. The CDR3 totals 14 residues. From germline, CDR1 is SGDLS and CDR2 YYNGEE. The CDR3 here is CASSPGRGDYGYTF. CDR3 in DNA: TGTGCCAGCAGCCCGGGACGGGGGGACTATGGCTACACCTTC.

The chain carries TRBV11-2 and TRBJ2-7; D assignment may be TRBD1 or TRBD2 (5 bases each). The CDR3 extends over 13 amino acids. Trimming left V 5 bases short and J 2 bases short, with 10 bases between. Germline assignment: CDR1 SGHAT and CDR2 FQNNGV. The CDR3 region is CASSLGAPYEQYF. DNA for the CDR3: TGTGCCAGCAGCCTCGGGGCTCCCTACGAGCAGTACTTC.

The chain recombines TRBV30 with TRBJ1-1, with 7 bases fitting TRBD1. Germline loops: CDR1 GTSNPN, CDR2 SVGIG (reference sequence). The CDR3 sequence is 12 residues long. After removal of 4 bases from V and 13 bases from J, the junction contained 12 bases not matched to a gene. CDR3 sequence reads: CAWTIGGGTVFF. The CDR3 nucleotides read TGTGCCTGGACGATTGGGGGAGGGACAGTTTTCTTT.

The chain is built from TRBV7-8 and TRBJ1-1; D unclear. CDR3 length: 14 amino acids. Trimming took 1 base from V and 4 from J, leaving 10 bases between them. CDR1 is SGHVS, CDR2 FQNEAQ, per germline. The chain's CDR3 is CASSLGFGPTEAFF. As DNA, the CDR3 is TGTGCCAGCAGCTTAGGCTTCGGACCCACTGAAGCTTTCTTT.